The 6 T cell receptor beta chains reported below all come from one sample, sequenced in a study of T-cell memory formation after mild COVID-19. TCRdb re-derived calls from the 5' RACE reads in MiXCR, one entry per CDR3 protein. The sample has approximately 250,000 distinct CDR3 sequences; 15% to 20% are singletons. Sequenced: PBMCs or a T cell subset sorted from them (not recorded which). The origin of the receptors is a man in his late teens or twenties who had mild COVID-19 (a few samples of this study predate the infection). Cell type and time point are not known.

This clonotype was counted a few times. This chain uses TRBV6-2 or TRBV6-3 with TRBJ2-3, with TRBD1 matching 11 bases. The V segment lost 8 bases and the J segment 4 bases; nucleotides outside the gene matches: 8. This CDR3 comprises 15 residues. Germline V gene lookup returns CDR1 MNHEY and CDR2 SVGEGT. CDR3 region: CASAAGTGGPDTQYF. The CDR3 nucleotides are TGTGCCAGCGCTGCGGGGACAGGGGGTCCAGATACGCAGTATTTT.

The chain couples TRBV7-3 to TRBJ1-4; D gene ambiguous. The CDR3 has 14 residues. Trimming removed 0 bases at V and 12 bases at J, with 14 bases between. CDR1 and CDR2 from the germline V gene are SGHTA and FQGTGA. CDR3 coding DNA: TGTGCCAGCAGCTTAACTTCGGGAGGGAGTGAACTGTTTTTT. Translation: CASSLTSGGSELFF.

This clonotype occurred many times. V is TRBV11-1 and J is TRBJ2-4; 9 positions agree with TRBD1. The junction had 5 bases not matched to a gene; V was cut back by 4 bases and J by 4 bases. The V gene's germline CDR1 is SGHAT and CDR2 FQDESV (reference sequence). The CDR3 length is 15 residues. The CDR3 DNA follows: TGTGCCAGCAGCTCCTCACAGGGGGCGAAAAACATTCAGTACTTC. Amino acid sequence: CASSSSQGAKNIQYF.

V usage is TRBV18 and J usage is TRBJ1-2; 10 bases map to TRBD1. The CDR3 runs to 15 residues. Germline loops: CDR1 KGHSH, CDR2 LQKENI. Trimming cost V 3 bases and J 3 bases; bases outside gene matches: 4. DNA of the CDR3: TGTGCCAGCTCACCCGCGACAGGGGGCTACTATGGCTACACCTTC. The encoded protein is CASSPATGGYYGYTF.

V and J are TRBV6-5 and TRBJ2-3; no clear D gene. The CDR3 runs to 11 residues. Trimming removed 5 bases from V and 5 bases from J, with 5 bases in between. Germline V lookup: CDR1 MNHEY, CDR2 SVGAGI. The CDR3, as DNA: TGTGCCAGCAGTCAGCGAGATACGCAGTATTTT. As protein: CASSQRDTQYF.

This clonotype occurred many times. The chain couples TRBV7-3 to TRBJ2-1; TRBD2 matches 10 bases. V shed 5 bases and J 4 bases; nucleotides not matched to a gene: 5. The germline V gene has CDR1 SGHTA and CDR2 FQGTGA. This CDR3 spans 15 amino acids. The CDR3 nucleotides read TGTGCCAGCAGCGCTTCTAGCGGGGGTTACAATGAGCAGTTCTTC. This translates into CASSASSGGYNEQFF.